This T cell receptor (beta chain) was retrieved from a study of regulatory T cells in long-lasting Graves disease. Overall study results and limits: Among persistent patients, a larger number of public clonotypes were shared (over 2,500) than among newly diagnosed patients (about 1,000).

Time point described: newly diagnosed GD, antithyroid drugs for less than 3 months. PBMC-extracted RNA yielded the TCR library. This clonotype was seen at least ten times. Its antigen remains unidentified. Building of the TCR beta libraries involved iRepertoire HTBI primers and Arm-PCR of CDR3 regions. TCRdb passed the multiplex PCR reads through MiXCR, listing each CDR3 protein once. The sample has about 620,000 distinct CDR3 sequences, 15% to 20% seen once; the top ten hold around 18%. This sample was shared with a second study, whose subject was T cells in Graves' hyperthyroidism and ophthalmopathy.

Sequenced material: peripheral blood mononuclear cells (PBMCs), taken at new diagnosis, from a patient treated with antithyroid drugs. The receptor was derived from a woman in her thirties with Graves disease.

The CDR3 loop reads CASTPGSPYEQYF. CDR3 in DNA: TGTGCCAGCACCCCGGGGTCCCCTTACGAGCAGTACTTC. The chain combines TRBV6-1 with TRBJ2-7; D is possibly TRBD2 (5 bases). The CDR3 loop spans 13 amino acids. Germline lookup yields CDR1 MNHNS and CDR2 SASEGT. V lost 7 bases and J 4 bases, leaving 14 bases between the germline ends.